The 26 T cell receptor beta chains below come from one sample, sequenced in a study of CD8 T cells in ankylosing spondylitis. Findings and limits, study-wide: The study identified a TCR beta motif of under ten highly homologous variants that appeared characteristic of ankylosing spondylitis blood.

TCRdb re-derived calls from the 5' RACE reads in MiXCR, one entry per CDR3 protein. The sample has 650,000 to 800,000 distinct CDR3 sequences, 15% to 20% seen once. Antigens of these TCRs are unknown. The sequencing sample was made of blood, either unsorted or a sorted T cell fraction (not recorded which). The receptors were gathered from a male donor with ankylosing spondylitis.

The chain links TRBV29-1 to TRBJ1-2; 7 nucleotides line up with TRBD1. In germline, CDR1 is SQVTM, CDR2 ANQGSEA. V lost 0 bases and J lost 5; bases outside the gene matches: 9. The length of the CDR3 is 15 residues. The CDR3 DNA sequence: TGCAGCGTTGAAGATCGGCGCCAGGGGGTTTATGGCTACACCTTC. It translates to CSVEDRRQGVYGYTF.

This clonotype was recorded many times. CDR3 in amino acids: CASSSRTSGEQDTQYF. CDR3 bases: TGTGCCAGCAGTTCCCGGACTAGCGGGGAACAAGATACGCAGTATTTT. This chain connects TRBV12-3 or TRBV12-4 to TRBJ2-3; 12 bases map to TRBD2. The J segment lost 5 bases and the V segment lost 4 bases, leaving 7 bases of the junction unmatched. CDR3 size: 16 residues.

The chain combines TRBV5-1 with TRBJ2-7; D gene uncertain. Germline V gene lookup returns CDR1 SGHRS and CDR2 YFSETQ. Trimming removed 0 bases at V and 6 bases at J, with 13 bases between. This CDR3 is built from 14 residues. The CDR3 spells CASSLDGLVSEQYF. DNA for the CDR3: TGCGCCAGCAGCTTGGATGGTCTAGTCTCCGAGCAGTACTTC.

Many counts were recorded for this clonotype. CDR3 sequence reads: CASSFQGAGEQYF. The CDR3 coding sequence is TGTGCCAGCAGCTTTCAAGGGGCGGGCGAGCAGTACTTC. This chain links TRBV28 with TRBJ2-7; D is tentatively TRBD1 or TRBD2 (5 bases each). CDR1 is MDHEN and CDR2 is SYDVKM in the germline V gene. The CDR3 consists of 13 residues. V was trimmed by 6 bases and J by 6 bases, leaving 15 bases between them.

This clonotype appeared many times. V usage is TRBV29-1 and J usage is TRBJ1-2, with D maybe TRBD1 (5 bases). V lost 2 bases and J 4 bases, leaving 17 bases between the germline ends. Germline CDR1 reads SQVTM; CDR2 reads ANQGSEA. This CDR3 has 15 residues. The CDR3 DNA follows: TGCAGCGTTGAAACACCGGGACCCCCCATCTATGGCTACACCTTC. This translates into CSVETPGPPIYGYTF.

This clonotype was observed a handful of times. J is TRBJ2-3 and V is TRBV20-1; no clear D gene. CDR1 DFQATT and CDR2 SNEGSKA come from the germline V gene (reference sequence). The CDR3 runs to 14 residues. With 6 bases removed from V and 0 bases from J, the gap between germline ends came to 13 bases. CDR3 sequence reads: CSALTPGSTDTQYF. CDR3 DNA sequence: TGCAGTGCGCTTACTCCTGGCAGCACAGATACGCAGTATTTT.

The V gene is TRBV3-1, the J gene TRBJ2-3; TRBD2 matches at 7 bases. Germline CDR1 is LGHDT and CDR2 is YNNKEL (reference sequence). This CDR3 has 16 residues. J gave up 5 bases and V 0 bases, and 8 bases lay outside the gene matches. As DNA, the CDR3 is TGTGCCAGCAGCCAAGATTTGGGGGAGGGAGGAGATACGCAGTATTTT. This encodes CASSQDLGEGGDTQYF.

The chain employs TRBV12-3 or TRBV12-4 and TRBJ1-5; no firm D call. The CDR3 has 15 amino acids. With 2 bases removed from V and 2 bases from J, the gap between germline ends came to 10 bases. The CDR3 protein is CASSLRDQGNQPQHF. CDR3 nucleotide sequence: TGTGCCAGCAGTTTAAGAGACCAGGGCAATCAGCCCCAGCATTTT.

This chain joins TRBV30 and TRBJ2-1, with D unresolved. Germline V CDR1 and CDR2: GTSNPN, SVGIG (reference sequence). CDR3 length: 14 amino acids. V lost 0 bases and J lost 3, with 9 bases in between. In nucleotides, the CDR3 is TGTGCCTGGAGTGTATATGCAGACTACAATGAGCAGTTCTTC. Its translation: CAWSVYADYNEQFF.

The chain recombines TRBV7-9 with TRBJ1-4, with D unclear. The CDR3 is made up of 14 amino acids. Germline CDR1 reads SEHNR; CDR2 reads FQNEAQ (reference sequence). V shed 7 bases and J shed 3 bases, with 12 bases lying between them. CDR3 sequence: CASTRTGANEKLFF. The CDR3 region has the DNA TGTGCCAGCACCCGGACGGGAGCTAATGAAAAACTGTTTTTT.

For the CDR3, the DNA is TGTGCCAGCAGTTCTGGGACTAGCGCCTATTACAATGAGCAGTTCTTC. Its translation: CASSSGTSAYYNEQFF. This chain connects TRBV12-3 or TRBV12-4 to TRBJ2-1; 10 bases are a match to TRBD2. The CDR3 covers 16 residues. J gave up 4 bases and V 4 bases, and 7 bases lay outside the gene matches.

In the case of this clonotype: Being one base from a much bigger clone, this may be a read error. This rearrangement joins TRBV7-9 to TRBJ2-1; TRBD2 aligns across 8 bases. V trimming: 4 bases; J trimming: 0 bases; junction bases outside the gene matches: 2. Germline V gene data show CDR1 as SEHNR and CDR2 as FQNEAQ (reference sequence). This CDR3 is 15 amino acids long. The CDR3 bases are TGTGCCAGCAGCTGGACTAGCAGCTCCTACAATGAGCAGTTCTTC. It yields the protein CASSWTSSSYNEQFF. Using reference TRBV7-9 and TRBJ2-1 for the parts outside the CDR3, the full variable domain is DTGVSQNPRHKITKRGQNVTFRCDPISEHNRLYWYRQTLGQGPEFLTYFQNEAQLEKSRLLSDRFSAERPKGSFSTLEIQRTEQGDSAMYLCASSWTSSSYNEQFFGPGTRLTVL.

This clonotype was detected a few times. The rearrangement joins TRBV12-3 or TRBV12-4 to TRBJ2-5, with 7 positions matching TRBD1. The CDR3 is made up of 12 amino acids. Losses at the gene ends were 7 bases for V and 5 bases for J; bases not matched to a gene: 4. The CDR3 is CASTTGKETQYF. The CDR3 DNA reads TGTGCCAGCACGACAGGGAAGGAGACCCAGTACTTC.

This clonotype was observed a handful of times. The chain carries TRBV6-1 and TRBJ1-1, with D possibly being TRBD1 (5 bases). Trimming took off 2 bases at V and 8 bases at J, with 12 bases between the two ends. This CDR3 contains 13 residues. Germline V gene data show CDR1 as MNHNS and CDR2 as SASEGT. Here the CDR3 reads CASSERRVSEAFF. As DNA, the CDR3 is TGTGCCAGCAGTGAACGCAGGGTTTCCGAAGCTTTCTTT.

This clonotype was picked up a small number of times. V is TRBV10-3 and J is TRBJ1-5; a possible D gene is TRBD1 (6 bases). Trimming took off 6 bases at V and 1 base at J, with 13 bases between the two ends. This CDR3 is built from 15 residues. Germline CDR1 reads ENHRY; CDR2 reads SYGVKD. CDR3 DNA: TGTGCCATCAGCGAGGACAGCCTGAGCAATCAGCCCCAGCATTTT. This sequence encodes CAISEDSLSNQPQHF.

This clonotype was seen a handful of times. V gene TRBV5-1 combines with J gene TRBJ1-1, with TRBD1 matching 7 bases. This CDR3 has 15 amino acids. V gave up 3 bases and J gave up 0 bases; unmatched junction bases: 5. In germline, CDR1 is SGHRS, CDR2 YFSETQ. CDR3 in amino acids: CASSWRQGLNTEAFF. CDR3 bases: TGCGCCAGCAGCTGGAGACAGGGACTGAACACTGAAGCTTTCTTT. Full variable domain (rest looked up from reference TRBV5-1 and TRBJ1-1): KAGVTQTPRYLIKTRGQQVTLSCSPISGHRSVSWYQQTPGQGLQFLFEYFSETQRNKGNFPGRFSGRQFSNSRSEMNVSTLELGDSALYLCASSWRQGLNTEAFFGQGTRLTVV.

J is TRBJ2-3 and V is TRBV10-2; D is unresolved. Germline CDR1 and CDR2: WSHSY and SAAADI. V was pared by 0 bases and J by 3 bases, with 10 bases between. This CDR3 comprises 15 residues. The CDR3 loop is CASSESEPGTDTQYF. In nucleotides, the CDR3 is TGCGCCAGCAGTGAGTCGGAGCCCGGGACAGATACGCAGTATTTT.

The CDR3 DNA is TGTGCCAGCAGCCAAGATTGGAACAGGGGAGAGCAGTACTTC. This gives the protein CASSQDWNRGEQYF. The chain combines TRBV3-1 with TRBJ2-7; 7 nucleotides align to TRBD1. This CDR3 region has 14 residues. V lost 0 bases, J lost 7 bases, and 6 bases stayed unmatched. Germline V CDR1 and CDR2: LGHDT, YNNKEL (reference sequence).

This clonotype was observed a few times. CDR3 sequence reads: CASGLNIIYNTEAFF. CDR3 in DNA: TGTGCTAGTGGTTTGAACATAATATACAACACTGAAGCTTTCTTT. The V and J genes are TRBV12-5 and TRBJ1-1, with D unresolved. The CDR3 contains 15 residues. The germline gives CDR1 LGHNT, CDR2 FRNRAP. V lost 2 bases and J lost 2, with 12 bases in between.

This sequence joins TRBV7-9 and TRBJ1-2; D is uncertain. The V gene's germline CDR1 is SEHNR and CDR2 FQNEAQ (reference sequence). The CDR3 spans 14 residues. V was pared by 5 bases and J by 8 bases, with 18 bases between. The CDR3: CASSPAGVWRGYTF. For the CDR3, the DNA is TGTGCCAGCAGCCCCGCCGGGGTATGGAGAGGCTACACCTTC.

This clonotype was detected a few times. J is TRBJ2-7 and V is TRBV6-2 or TRBV6-3; a weak D match, TRBD2 (6 bases). Germline values: CDR1 MNHEY, CDR2 SVGEGT. Trimming cost V 2 bases and J 5 bases, with 13 bases left between them. The CDR3 loop spans 14 amino acids. DNA for the CDR3: TGTGCCAGCAGTTACAGGAGGGAAATTAACGAGCAGTACTTC. It translates to CASSYRREINEQYF.

This rearrangement joins TRBV5-1 to TRBJ2-2; tentatively, D is TRBD1 or TRBD2 (5 bases each). V was trimmed by 1 base and J by 4 bases, leaving 17 bases between them. Germline lookup yields CDR1 SGHRS and CDR2 YFSETQ. The CDR3 runs 17 residues. The CDR3 reads CASSLRGGGEGTGELFF. The DNA for the CDR3 is TGCGCCAGCAGCTTGAGAGGTGGGGGAGAGGGCACCGGGGAGCTGTTTTTT.

The sample holds a few counts of this clonotype. The V gene is TRBV28, the J gene TRBJ2-1, with D hard to call. The CDR3 runs 15 residues. The V gene lost 3 bases and the J gene lost 5 bases, with 14 bases spanning the gap. Germline CDR1 is MDHEN and CDR2 is SYDVKM. CDR3 nucleotides: TGTGCCAGCAGTTTGTTACCCACTTTGAACAATGAGCAGTTCTTC. Residues: CASSLLPTLNNEQFF. Full variable domain (outside the CDR3, taken from reference TRBV28 and TRBJ2-1): DVKVTQSSRYLVKRTGEKVFLECVQDMDHENMFWYRQDPGLGLRLIYFSYDVKMKEKGDIPEGYSVSREKKERFSLILESASTNQTSMYLCASSLLPTLNNEQFFGPGTRLTVL.

The chain joins TRBV29-1 to TRBJ2-1, with 10 bases aligning to TRBD2. This CDR3 spans 14 amino acids. CDR1 and CDR2 from the germline V gene are SQVTM and ANQGSEA. Unmatched junction bases numbered 7, after V lost 4 bases and J lost 7 bases. CDR3 loop: CSVAPSGSRNEQFF. In nucleotides, the CDR3 is TGCAGCGTTGCTCCTAGCGGGAGCCGAAATGAGCAGTTCTTC.

This clonotype was detected only a few times. The CDR3 sequence is CASSYLGDASTGELFF. The DNA for the CDR3 is TGTGCCAGCAGTTACCTAGGCGACGCGAGTACCGGGGAGCTGTTTTTT. The chain recombines TRBV6-5 with TRBJ2-2, with unresolved D. CDR1 MNHEY and CDR2 SVGAGI come from the germline V gene. This CDR3 comprises 16 residues. V was shortened by 2 bases and J by 5 bases, with 15 bases between the two germline ends.

This clonotype was counted a few times. The chain couples TRBV9 to TRBJ2-2, with TRBD2 as a possible D gene (5 bases). Germline V gives CDR1 SGDLS, CDR2 YYNGEE. There are 14 residues in the CDR3. With 1 base removed from V and 8 bases from J, the gap between germline ends came to 12 bases. Here the CDR3 reads CASSVLRELGELFF. The CDR3 bases are TGTGCCAGCAGCGTATTACGGGAACTGGGGGAGCTGTTTTTT.